The T cell receptor (beta chain) described here comes from a study of cytomegalovirus exposure and HLA in healthy donors. The study's findings and limits: Across donors, most TCRs were seen rarely, yet some public ones were widespread.

CDR3 size: 15 residues. Germline V gene lookup returns CDR1 LNHDA and CDR2 SQIVND (reference sequence). V was cut by 5 bases and J by 7 bases, with 17 bases left in between. The PCR ran on 60 Vbeta and 13 Jbeta primers. This table comes from immunoSEQ multiplex PCR, and its TCRdb copy is limited to in-frame clones, with some not included. The sample holds under 250,000 clones, around 77% seen once. As to this clone: Its cognate antigen is unknown.

Sequenced material: PBMCs. This TCR derives from a woman in her 30s in good health and CMV-seronegative. The chain links TRBV19 to TRBJ1-4; D perhaps matches TRBD1 (5 bases). Written as DNA, the CDR3 is TGTGCCAGTAGTCTATGGACAAGATCGTCTGAAAAACTGTTTTTT. This gives the protein CASSLWTRSSEKLFF. Using reference TRBV19 and TRBJ1-4 for the parts outside the CDR3, the full variable domain is DGGITQSPKYLFRKEGQNVTLSCEQNLNHDAMYWYRQDPGQGLRLIYYSQIVNDFQKGDIAEGYSVSREKKESFPLTVTSAQKNPTAFYLCASSLWTRSSEKLFFGSGTQLSVL.